This is a list of T cell receptor beta chains from one sample in a study of immune evolution from preneoplasia to lung adenocarcinoma. Produced via immunoSEQ multiplex PCR; TCRdb's table is partial and in-frame only. The repertoire has some 2,000 clones, 85% of them found once; the top ten carry roughly a fifth. The material sequenced was FFPE adjacent normal lung tissue. These receptors were taken from a person aged 60 to 80 with lung adenocarcinoma. CDR3s include the opening cysteine and the closing phenylalanine or tryptophan. The D gene is left open where the match is weak. Rows give clone size only sometimes, using once, few, many, or a class for an expanded clone.

J gene,clone size,D gene,CDR3 length,V gene,CDR3 DNA,CDR3 protein
TRBJ1-2,.,TRBD1,15,TRBV19,TGTGCCAGTAGTTCGGCGGGACAGGGAATCTATGGCTACACCTTC,CASSSAGQGIYGYTF
TRBJ2-2,.,.,15,TRBV28,TGTGCCAGCAGTTTTGGGGGACTGAACACCGGGGAGCTGTTTTTT,CASSFGGLNTGELFF
TRBJ2-3,large,TRBD2,17,TRBV15,TGTGCCACCAGCAGTGACGCGGGAGGGTTTAACACAGATACGCAGTATTTT,CATSSDAGGFNTDTQYF
TRBJ2-3,once,.,13,TRBV30,TGTGCCTGGAGTGCAAGAGCAGCAGATACGCAGTATTTT,CAWSARAADTQYF
TRBJ2-1,.,TRBD1,16,TRBV11-2,TGTGCCAGCAGCCTGGCCGGGACAGGGTATACCAATGAGCAGTTCTTC,CASSLAGTGYTNEQFF
TRBJ1-4,.,.,12,TRBV10-3,TGTGCCATCTCGGACCTGGGTGAAAAACTGTTTTTT,CAISDLGEKLFF
TRBJ2-5,.,TRBD1,17,TRBV29-1,TGCAGCGTTCTCACTAGGATGGACAGGGCAAGTGGAGAGACCCAGTACTTC,CSVLTRMDRASGETQYF
TRBJ1-1,.,.,13,TRBV18,TGTGCTAGCTCACCCCAATACAACACTGAAGCTTTCTTT,CASSPQYNTEAFF
TRBJ2-1,.,.,17,TRBV7-9,TGTGCCAGCAGCTTCGCAGGTCCCCTTAGCTCCTACAATGAGCAGTTCTTC,CASSFAGPLSSYNEQFF
TRBJ1-3,.,.,14,TRBV4-1,TGCGCCAGCAGTAGGGGGGCCGGAGGAAACACCATATATTTT,CASSRGAGGNTIYF
TRBJ1-1,.,.,13,TRBV9,TGTGCCAGCAGCGTAGTCGCAAACACTGAAGCTTTCTTT,CASSVVANTEAFF
TRBJ2-2,.,TRBD2,15,TRBV5-1,TGCGCCAGCAGCTCTAGCGGGAGTTATGACGGGGAGCTGTTTTTT,CASSSSGSYDGELFF
TRBJ1-5,.,.,15,TRBV6-1,TGTGCCAGCAGTGAGAGCCAGGGCACACATCAGCCCCAGCATTTT,CASSESQGTHQPQHF
TRBJ2-7,.,.,14,TRBV29-1,TGCAGCGTTGCGTTTGGCGGCTCATCCTACGAGCAGTACTTC,CSVAFGGSSYEQYF
TRBJ2-2,few,.,13,TRBV7-6,TGTGCCAGCAGCTTCGGGCCATACGGGGAGCTGTTTTTT,CASSFGPYGELFF
TRBJ2-5,.,.,15,TRBV7-9,TGTGCCAGCTCACCCCAGTCGGGCAGCCAAGAGACCCAGTACTTC,CASSPQSGSQETQYF